This T cell receptor beta chain was retrieved from a study of blood T cell repertoires in COVID-19 (dated by TCRdb to 2020 to 2021). In terms of the full investigation: Samples covering the acute and convalescent phases of COVID-19 were provided by collaborators in the United States, Italy and Spain. Subjects who had been exposed to COVID-19, were actively infected with it, or had recovered from it provided the deeply sampled blood TCRbeta repertoires that made up the dataset. A freely available public database, intended as a resource for researchers studying the immune response to SARS-CoV-2, is where the repertoires were released. Nearly every sample came with metadata listing a de-identified subject ID, COVID-19 status, age in years and sex. HLA class I and class II types, where available, came from metadata supplied by the sample provider rather than from assay-based typing. The prospective study material was composed of cDNA or gDNA derived from T cells, B-cell-depleted T cells, or PBMCs. Samples were obtained from the ongoing ImmuneRACE study (first 160 participants) and from over a thousand subjects provided by 6 global collaborators. Points the paper makes about the study in general: How much clinical and demographic metadata was included differed by source and by participant, and the metadata was provided uncurated.

Concerning this clone: It lacks a known antigen. Base qualities are not provided; no much larger clone lies one nucleotide away.

The collaborating institutions used their own protocols to collect whole blood in K2EDTA tubes. Collaborator samples were shipped for TCRbeta analysis as frozen whole blood, isolated PBMCs, or DNA extracted from either sample type. TCRbeta CDR3 regions were amplified from genomic DNA using the immunoSEQ Assay, a bias-controlled multiplex PCR. On the study's bioinformatics: Nucleated cell counts per sample were estimated from amplification of reference gene primers within the assay. To quantify the absolute abundance of each unique TCRbeta CDR3 rearrangement, sequence reads were collapsed and filtered. For each sample, productive Simpson clonality was calculated by taking the square root of Simpson's diversity index across productive rearrangements. Held by TCRdb, this immuneACCESS table contains in-frame sequences only and omits some clones. Under half of the omission traces to an unresolved V gene where checked; the cause of the rest is unknown. Clonal size and the V and J genes are those of that table, whereas D and trimming came from the DNA. For this sample the table gives 250,000 to 300,000 clones, of which around four fifths were detected only once. The top ten hold 5% to 6% of the sample.

The CDR3 runs 16 residues from the cysteine to the phenylalanine. Only the CDR3 region is kept as DNA, spanning 48 bases read in frame from base 1. The CDR1 and CDR2 encoded by the germline V gene are MDHEN and SYDVKM. Trimming takes 8 bases off V and 0 bases off J; junction bases not matched to a gene: 5. Recombination linked TRBV28 to TRBJ2-1; TRBD2 matches 12 bases in the middle. The sample was peripheral blood. This TCR came from an elderly man with acute or convalescent COVID-19. CDR3 protein: CASGTSGPDSYNEQFF. The nucleotides are TGTGCCAGCGGGACTAGCGGGCCCGACTCCTACAATGAGCAGTTCTTC. Where the CDR3 stops, the reference TRBV28 and TRBJ2-1 genes take over; the full variable domain is DVKVTQSSRYLVKRTGEKVFLECVQDMDHENMFWYRQDPGLGLRLIYFSYDVKMKEKGDIPEGYSVSREKKERFSLILESASTNQTSMYLCASGTSGPDSYNEQFFGPGTRLTVL.